The 28 T cell receptor beta chains below were found in one sample sequenced in a study of Ad26.COV2.S vaccination and SARS-CoV-2 variants. Treatment reported: approximately 18 received Ad26.COV2.S at low or high dose, single or two shots; about 5 received placebo; per-sample allocation not given. Collection of the samples took place on day 63 after the first injection of vaccine or placebo. Profiled with immunoSEQ multiplex PCR; TCRdb holds only in-frame clones, not every one. The table shows around 380,000 clones, with about 88% occurring only once. The sample was peripheral blood, taken in a trial of Ad26.COV2.S vaccine versus placebo. The source is a person aged 18-60 years who received the Ad26.COV2.S COVID-19 vaccine or a placebo.

The chain recombines TRBV6-5 with TRBJ1-5, with no clear D. The CDR3 consists of 10 residues. The ends were cut back, 10 bases at V and 8 bases at J, with 9 bases in the middle. CDR1 and CDR2 from the germline V gene are MNHEY and SVGAGI. The CDR3 loop reads CATETEPQHF. The CDR3 coding sequence is TGTGCCACAGAAACGGAGCCCCAGCATTTT.

This clone showed up just once. The chain couples TRBV6-5 to TRBJ1-1; D unclear. The germline V and J ends were trimmed by 6 bases and 1 base, with 9 bases remaining between them. This CDR3 region has 13 residues. Germline-derived CDR1 and CDR2 are MNHEY and SVGAGI. The CDR3 spells CASRPGRNTEAFF. The DNA for the CDR3 is TGTGCCAGCAGACCAGGCCGGAACACTGAAGCTTTCTTT.

The chain combines TRBV18 with TRBJ1-1, with D unresolved. V lost 6 bases to trimming and J lost 6 bases, with 14 bases between them. Per germline, CDR1 KGHSH and CDR2 LQKENI. This CDR3 comprises 13 residues. CDR3 DNA: TGTGCCAGCTCTCGTGGTTGGGAGGCTGAAGCTTTCTTT. Translation: CASSRGWEAEAFF.

Of note for this clone: A far larger clone is one nucleotide away, so this likely arose from a read error. V and J are TRBV12-3 or TRBV12-4 and TRBJ2-6; D remains unclear. Trimming took off 6 bases at V and 0 bases at J, with 3 bases between the two ends. The CDR3 totals 13 residues. The CDR3 region is CASSDSGANVLTF. For the CDR3, the DNA is TGTGCCAGCAGCGACTCTGGGGCCAACGTCCTGACTTTC.

The V and J genes are TRBV6-2 or TRBV6-3 and TRBJ2-7; 9 nucleotides agree with TRBD2. V shed 5 bases and J 3 bases; nucleotides not matched to a gene: 11. Per the germline V gene, CDR1 is MNHEY and CDR2 is SVGEGT. This CDR3 has 16 amino acids. Here the CDR3 reads CASSPSTSGLFYEQYF. CDR3 DNA: TGTGCCAGCAGTCCATCTACTAGCGGGCTCTTCTACGAGCAGTACTTC.

This clone was detected only once. This chain uses TRBV2 with TRBJ2-7; TRBD2 agrees at 11 bases. CDR1 and CDR2 from the germline V gene are SNHLY and FYNNEI. This CDR3 comprises 15 residues. V gave up 7 bases and J gave up 2 bases; unmatched junction bases: 7. Here the CDR3 DNA reads TGTGCCAGCAACCTGACTAGCGGGGCGCCCTACGAGCAGTACTTC. This sequence encodes CASNLTSGAPYEQYF. The full variable domain, with the rest looked up from reference TRBV2 and TRBJ2-7, is EPEVTQTPSHQVTQMGQEVILRCVPISNHLYFYWYRQILGQKVEFLVSFYNNEISEKSEIFDDQFSVERPDGSNFTLKIRSTKLEDSAMYFCASNLTSGAPYEQYFGPGTRLTVT.

The V gene is TRBV6-6, the J gene TRBJ2-5; 12 positions match TRBD2. The CDR3 spans 15 residues. The V gene end was trimmed by 5 bases and the J gene end by 7 bases; junction bases not matched to a gene: 8. Germline lookup yields CDR1 MNHNY and CDR2 SVGAGI (reference sequence). The CDR3 is CASSMTSGGIGTQYF. For the CDR3, the DNA is TGTGCCAGCAGTATGACTAGCGGGGGTATAGGGACCCAGTACTTC.

The V call is TRBV5-1, the J call TRBJ1-1, with D uncertain. This CDR3 is 14 amino acids long. V was trimmed by 3 bases and J by 1 base, leaving 10 bases between them. Germline V gene lookup returns CDR1 SGHRS and CDR2 YFSETQ. CDR3 in amino acids: CASSSGWGNTEAFF. The CDR3 DNA sequence: TGCGCCAGCAGCTCGGGGTGGGGGAACACTGAAGCTTTCTTT. Combining the CDR3 with reference TRBV5-1 and TRBJ1-1 gives the whole variable domain KAGVTQTPRYLIKTRGQQVTLSCSPISGHRSVSWYQQTPGQGLQFLFEYFSETQRNKGNFPGRFSGRQFSNSRSEMNVSTLELGDSALYLCASSSGWGNTEAFFGQGTRLTVV.

V gene TRBV10-3 combines with J gene TRBJ2-7; a weak D match, TRBD1 (5 bases). The CDR3 has 11 residues. CDR1 ENHRY and CDR2 SYGVKD come from the germline V gene. V was cut by 4 bases and J by 7 bases, with 8 bases left in between. CDR3 bases: TGTGCCATCAGTGGGTCAGGGGAGCAGTACTTC. Its protein product is CAISGSGEQYF.

The CDR3 DNA follows: TGTGCCTGGAGTGGAGAACAGTACGAGCAGTACTTC. The encoded protein is CAWSGEQYEQYF. V and J are TRBV30 and TRBJ2-7; no definite D call. The V gene lost 1 base and the J gene lost 4 bases, with 8 bases spanning the gap. This CDR3 is built from 12 residues. In germline, CDR1 is GTSNPN, CDR2 SVGIG (reference sequence). Together with reference TRBV30 and TRBJ2-7, the CDR3 gives the full variable domain: SQTIHQWPATLVQPVGSPLSLECTVEGTSNPNLYWYRQAAGRGLQLLFYSVGIGQISSEVPQNLSASRPQDRQFILSSKKLLLSDSGFYLCAWSGEQYEQYFGPGTRLTVT.

This chain uses TRBV9 with TRBJ2-3; TRBD2 agrees at 8 bases. The V gene's germline CDR1 is SGDLS and CDR2 YYNGEE. V trimming: 4 bases; J trimming: 1 base; junction bases outside the gene matches: 5. This CDR3 has 15 residues. In nucleotides, the CDR3 is TGTGCCAGCAGCACCGGGGGGGCCCGCACAGATACGCAGTATTTT. As protein: CASSTGGARTDTQYF.

On this clone: Other DNA sequences in the sample encode the same CDR3. The chain joins TRBV6-5 to TRBJ1-2; TRBD1 is a possible D gene (5 bases). This CDR3 is built from 13 residues. The ends were cut back, 0 bases at V and 6 bases at J, with 8 bases in the middle. CDR1 is MNHEY, CDR2 SVGAGI, per germline. The CDR3 spells CASSYSRVDGYTF. For the CDR3, the DNA is TGTGCCAGCAGTTACTCCAGGGTAGATGGCTACACCTTC.

The V and J genes are TRBV7-2 and TRBJ1-6; 9 bases are shared with TRBD1. Losses at the gene ends were 4 bases for V and 9 bases for J; bases not matched to a gene: 4. Germline V gene sequence: CDR1 SGHTA, CDR2 FQGNSA. The CDR3 extends over 14 amino acids. CDR3 sequence reads: CASSYRGLGSPLHF. The CDR3, as DNA: TGTGCCAGCAGCTACAGGGGGCTGGGTTCACCCCTCCACTTT. Full variable domain (remainder filled in from reference TRBV7-2 and TRBJ1-6): GAGVSQSPSNKVTEKGKDVELRCDPISGHTALYWYRQSLGQGLEFLIYFQGNSAPDKSGLPSDRFSAERTGGSVSTLTIQRTQQEDSAVYLCASSYRGLGSPLHFGNGTRLTVT.

The chain carries TRBV12-3 or TRBV12-4 and TRBJ1-1; D unclear. Trimming stripped 5 bases from V and 4 bases from J, with 11 bases between. There are 13 residues in the CDR3. The CDR3 region has the DNA TGTGCCAGCAGTCTCCACTACGGCACTGAAGCTTTCTTT. Protein: CASSLHYGTEAFF.

The V call is TRBV19, the J call TRBJ1-6; D unresolved. Germline assignment: CDR1 LNHDA and CDR2 SQIVND (reference sequence). V was cut by 5 bases and J by 6 bases, with 14 bases left in between. This CDR3 contains 15 residues. This CDR3 reads CASSSQTWGNSPLHF. For the CDR3, the DNA is TGTGCCAGTAGTTCTCAAACCTGGGGTAATTCACCCCTCCACTTT.

The gene calls are TRBV6-2 or TRBV6-3 and TRBJ1-6, with D unresolved. In germline, CDR1 is MNHEY, CDR2 SVGEGT. V lost 2 bases and J lost 10, with 12 bases in between. CDR3 length: 14 residues. CDR3 in amino acids: CASSYAEFRSPLHF. In nucleotides, the CDR3 is TGTGCCAGCAGTTACGCCGAGTTTCGATCACCCCTCCACTTT.

This clone was observed a handful of times. The V and J genes are TRBV5-1 and TRBJ2-6, with D perhaps TRBD2 (6 bases). The CDR3 covers 15 residues. Deletions cut 4 bases from V and 4 bases from J, with 12 bases between. Germline CDR1 is SGHRS and CDR2 is YFSETQ. The CDR3 loop is CASSVGGFGANVLTF. Here the CDR3 DNA reads TGCGCCAGCAGCGTTGGGGGGTTCGGGGCCAACGTCCTGACTTTC.

The rearrangement links TRBV19 to TRBJ2-3, with D tentatively TRBD1 or TRBD2 (5 bases each). Trimming removed 4 bases at V and 5 bases at J, with 13 bases between. This CDR3 has 14 amino acids. Germline V gives CDR1 LNHDA, CDR2 SQIVND (reference sequence). In DNA, the CDR3 is TGTGCCAGTAGTACTTGGGACGGGCGAGATACGCAGTATTTT. Translation: CASSTWDGRDTQYF.

The chain recombines TRBV10-2 with TRBJ2-7; D is ambiguous. Germline loops: CDR1 WSHSY, CDR2 SAAADI. The CDR3 spans 16 residues. V lost 8 bases and J 2 bases, leaving 22 bases between the germline ends. DNA for the CDR3: TGCGCCAGCGTCGACACTCAGGTGTCAAGGACCTACGAGCAGTACTTC. This codes for CASVDTQVSRTYEQYF.

V is TRBV6-5 and J is TRBJ2-5; 8 nucleotides align to TRBD1. Germline V gene data show CDR1 as MNHEY and CDR2 as SVGAGI. This CDR3 has 13 residues. J gave up 5 bases and V 5 bases, and 4 bases lay outside the gene matches. CDR3 in amino acids: CASSINRGETQYF. As DNA, the CDR3 is TGTGCCAGCAGTATAAACAGGGGGGAGACCCAGTACTTC.

This chain uses TRBV4-1 with TRBJ1-5; TRBD1 might be the D (5 bases). This CDR3 has 15 amino acids. The germline V and J ends were trimmed by 6 bases and 4 bases, with 16 bases remaining between them. Germline V gives CDR1 MGHRA, CDR2 YSYEKL. CDR3 DNA sequence: TGCGCCAGCAGTTCTCGGGGGGGGAGGAATCAGCCCCAGCATTTT. Translation gives CASSSRGGRNQPQHF.

The chain is built from TRBV6-5 and TRBJ2-5; D is perhaps TRBD1 (6 bases). The V gene's germline CDR1 is MNHEY and CDR2 SVGAGI. The CDR3 spans 13 residues. The ends were cut back, 5 bases at V and 2 bases at J, with 9 bases in the middle. This CDR3 reads CASSMTGQETQYF. CDR3 coding DNA: TGTGCCAGCAGTATGACAGGACAAGAGACCCAGTACTTC.

The gene calls are TRBV7-7 and TRBJ2-7, with 9 bases that match TRBD1. This CDR3 comprises 15 residues. The V and J ends lost 6 bases and 3 bases, in that order; junction bases with no gene match: 9. The germline CDR1 and CDR2 sequences are SSHAT and FNYEAQ (reference sequence). CDR3 sequence reads: CASSQGTGLLYEQYF. CDR3 in DNA: TGTGCCAGCAGTCAGGGGACAGGGCTCCTCTACGAGCAGTACTTC.

The chain has TRBV7-9 and TRBJ1-5, with D maybe TRBD1 (5 bases). The CDR3 consists of 15 residues. V lost 4 bases and J 0 bases, leaving 10 bases between the germline ends. Germline V gene sequence: CDR1 SEHNR, CDR2 FQNEAQ (reference sequence). CDR3 loop: CASSSTGSSNQPQHF. As DNA, the CDR3 is TGTGCCAGCAGCTCTACAGGTAGTAGCAATCAGCCCCAGCATTTT.

The V gene is TRBV2, the J gene TRBJ1-2; the D is unclear. This CDR3 region has 17 residues. V lost 8 bases to trimming and J lost 5 bases, with 27 bases between them. Germline CDR1 reads SNHLY; CDR2 reads FYNNEI. The CDR3 loop reads CASLTHYRENHPYGYTF. The DNA of the CDR3 is TGTGCCAGCCTAACTCACTATCGAGAGAATCACCCTTATGGCTACACCTTC.

In DNA, the CDR3 is TGCGCCAGCAGCTTGGCACAGGGCAACAATGAGCAGTTCTTC. It translates to CASSLAQGNNEQFF. The gene calls are TRBV5-1 and TRBJ2-1; a weak D match, TRBD1 (6 bases). V lost 0 bases and J lost 5, with 9 bases in between. The CDR3 has 14 residues. Germline assignment: CDR1 SGHRS and CDR2 YFSETQ.

The genes are TRBV28 and TRBJ1-2, with D hard to call. The V gene lost 6 bases and the J gene lost 6 bases, with 14 bases spanning the gap. This CDR3 comprises 13 residues. Germline V gives CDR1 MDHEN, CDR2 SYDVKM. The CDR3 loop reads CASSPWVSDGYTF. As DNA, the CDR3 is TGTGCCAGCAGCCCCTGGGTGTCCGATGGCTACACCTTC.

The chain couples TRBV6-5 to TRBJ2-7; 8 nucleotides align to TRBD1. The V segment lost 4 bases and the J segment 6 bases; nucleotides outside the gene matches: 8. There are 14 residues in the CDR3. From germline, CDR1 is MNHEY and CDR2 SVGAGI. The chain's CDR3 is CASSWGQVSSEQYF. The CDR3 DNA is TGTGCCAGCAGTTGGGGACAGGTTTCTAGCGAGCAGTACTTC.